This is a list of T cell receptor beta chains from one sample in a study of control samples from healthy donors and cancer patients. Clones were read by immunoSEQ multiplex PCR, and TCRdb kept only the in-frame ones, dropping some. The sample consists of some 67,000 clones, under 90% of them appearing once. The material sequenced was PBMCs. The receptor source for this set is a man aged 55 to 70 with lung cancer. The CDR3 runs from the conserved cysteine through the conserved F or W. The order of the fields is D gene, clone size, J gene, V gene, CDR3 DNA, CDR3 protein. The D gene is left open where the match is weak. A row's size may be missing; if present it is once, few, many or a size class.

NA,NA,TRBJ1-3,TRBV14,TGTGCCAGCAGCCTTACAAGGGGGATCACCTCTGGAAACACCATATATTTT,CASSLTRGITSGNTIYF
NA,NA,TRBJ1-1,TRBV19,TGTGCCAGTAGGACCCACAGGGAAGACACTGAAGCTTTCTTT,CASRTHREDTEAFF
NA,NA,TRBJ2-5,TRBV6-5,TGTGCCAGCAGGGGGACCCCTCGGGAGACCCAGTACTTC,CASRGTPRETQYF
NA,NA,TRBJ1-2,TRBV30,TGTGCCTGGAGTGTTACCGGCGGCTACACCTTC,CAWSVTGGYTF
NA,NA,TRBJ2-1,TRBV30,TGTGCCTGGAAGGTCGGGGACCCTCGCCGTTATGAGCAGTTCTTC,CAWKVGDPRRYEQFF
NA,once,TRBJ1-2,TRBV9,TGTGCCAGCAGCTCGGGCCCCTCTTCCTATGGCTACACCTTC,CASSSGPSSYGYTF
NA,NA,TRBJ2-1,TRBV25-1,TGTGCCAGCAGTGAATTAGTAGGGGGGGTTGGGAATGAGCAGTTCTTC,CASSELVGGVGNEQFF
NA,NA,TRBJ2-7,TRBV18,TGTGCCAGCTCACCATCGGGGCACGAGCAGTACTTC,CASSPSGHEQYF
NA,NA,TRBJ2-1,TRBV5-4,TGTGCCAGCAGCACCTCGAGGTGGGTCAATGAGCAGTTCTTC,CASSTSRWVNEQFF
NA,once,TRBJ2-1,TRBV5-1,TGCGCCAGCACTCCCAGCTCCTACAATGAGCAGTTCTTC,CASTPSSYNEQFF
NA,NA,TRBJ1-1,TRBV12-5,TGTGCTAGTGGTTTGGGGGGTAACACTGAAGCTTTCTTT,CASGLGGNTEAFF
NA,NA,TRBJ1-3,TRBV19,TGTGCCACCTACTCAGGCTCTGGAAACACCATATATTTT,CATYSGSGNTIYF
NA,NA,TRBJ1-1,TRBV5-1,TGCGCCAGCAGCTTAGGCGCGACTGAAGCTTTCTTT,CASSLGATEAFF
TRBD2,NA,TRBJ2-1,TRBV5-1,TGCGCCAGCAGCTTCGGGACTAGCGGGAGGGAGCAGTTCTTC,CASSFGTSGREQFF
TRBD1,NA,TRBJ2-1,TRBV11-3,TGTGCCAGCAGCTTAGGGACAGGGGGCGAAAGTGAGCAGTTCTTC,CASSLGTGGESEQFF
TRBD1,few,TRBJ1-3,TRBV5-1,TGCGCCAGCAGCCGGGGGACAGACTCTGGAAACACCATATATTTT,CASSRGTDSGNTIYF
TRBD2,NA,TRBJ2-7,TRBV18,TGTGCCAGCTCACCCGCCGGGAGGCCAGGCGAGCAGTACTTC,CASSPAGRPGEQYF
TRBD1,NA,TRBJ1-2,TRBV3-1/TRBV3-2,TGTGCCAGCAGCCCCTGGGACAGAGCTTTTTGGGGTGGCTACACCTTC,CASSPWDRAFWGGYTF
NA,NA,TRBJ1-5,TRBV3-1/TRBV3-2,TGTGCCAGCAGCCACAGACAGGATGTTCAGCCCCAGCATTTT,CASSHRQDVQPQHF
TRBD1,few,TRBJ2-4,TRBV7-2,TGTGCCAGCGGAGATACAGTTTTACAGGGGAACATTCAGTACTTC,CASGDTVLQGNIQYF
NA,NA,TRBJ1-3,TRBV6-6,TGTGCCAGCAGTCATCTCACCATATATTTT,CASSHLTIYF
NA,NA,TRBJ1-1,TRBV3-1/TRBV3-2,TGTGCCAGCAGCCTCGGTACGAAGACTGAAGCTTTCTTT,CASSLGTKTEAFF
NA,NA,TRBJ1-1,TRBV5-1,TGCGCCAGCAGGGCGTTTGGGGAGAACACTGAAGCTTTCTTT,CASRAFGENTEAFF
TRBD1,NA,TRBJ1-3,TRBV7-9,TGTGCCAGCAGCGATTGGGGAAGGACAGGGGGTTCTGACACCATATATTTT,CASSDWGRTGGSDTIYF
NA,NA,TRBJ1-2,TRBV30,TGTGCCTGGAGTTTCGACGGAGCCTATGGCTACACCTTC,CAWSFDGAYGYTF
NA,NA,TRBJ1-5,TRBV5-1,TGCGCCAGCAGCAGAGACAGCCCCAATCAGCCCCAGCATTTT,CASSRDSPNQPQHF
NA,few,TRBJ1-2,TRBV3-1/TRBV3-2,TGTGCCAGCAGCCTCTTGACCGGGGCAGATGGCTACACCTTC,CASSLLTGADGYTF
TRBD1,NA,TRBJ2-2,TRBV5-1,TGCGCCAGCAGCTCACAACAAGGGGGCTTCGGGGAGCTGTTTTTT,CASSSQQGGFGELFF
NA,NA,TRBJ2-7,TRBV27,TGTGCCAGCAGTTCCCGGGTGTCGGAGGCCTACTCCTACGAGCAGTACTTC,CASSSRVSEAYSYEQYF
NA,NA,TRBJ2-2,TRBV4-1,TGCCCCCGCAGCCGCCCCCCGGGGACCGGGGAGCTGTTTTTT,CPRSRPPGTGELFF
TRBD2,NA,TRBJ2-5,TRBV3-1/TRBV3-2,TGTGCCAGCAGCCCCGGGGGGGGACAAGAGACCCAGTACTTC,CASSPGGGQETQYF
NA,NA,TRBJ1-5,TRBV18,TGTGCCAGCTCACCGGGGCCGGGGAGCAATCAGCCCCAGCATTTT,CASSPGPGSNQPQHF
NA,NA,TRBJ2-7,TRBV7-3,TGTGCCAGCAGCCCCGGAATGGGGGGTCCCTACGAGCAGTACTTC,CASSPGMGGPYEQYF
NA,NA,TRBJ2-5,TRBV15,TGTGCCACCAGCAGAGATTTAGCCCAAGAGACCCAGTACTTC,CATSRDLAQETQYF
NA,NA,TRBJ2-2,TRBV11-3,TGTGCCAGCAGGATGAACACCGGGGAGCTGTTTTTT,CASRMNTGELFF
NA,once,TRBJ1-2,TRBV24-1,TGTGCCACCAGTGACGCAGGGGCTTCTAACTATGGCTACACCTTC,CATSDAGASNYGYTF
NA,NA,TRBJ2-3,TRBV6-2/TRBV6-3,TGTGCCAGCAGTTCGTACTACCCCAACACAGATACGCAGTATTTT,CASSSYYPNTDTQYF
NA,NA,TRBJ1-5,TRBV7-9,TGTGCCAGCAGCCGGGGTAGCAATCAGCCCCAGCATTTT,CASSRGSNQPQHF
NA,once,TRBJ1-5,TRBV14,TGTGCCAGCAGCCAGGGTTATCAGCCCCAGCATTTT,CASSQGYQPQHF
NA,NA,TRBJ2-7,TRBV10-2,TGCGCCAGCAGTGACTCCTACGAGCAGTACTTC,CASSDSYEQYF
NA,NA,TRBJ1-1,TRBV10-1,TGCGCCAGCAGTGACAGGGCGAACACTGAAGCTTTCTTT,CASSDRANTEAFF
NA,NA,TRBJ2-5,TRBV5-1,TGCGCCAGCAGCTTGGTCGGTAGCCAAGAGACCCAGTACTTC,CASSLVGSQETQYF
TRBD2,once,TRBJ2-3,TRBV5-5,TGTGCCAGCAGCGTCTGGTTAGCGGGTAGCACAGATACGCAGTATTTT,CASSVWLAGSTDTQYF
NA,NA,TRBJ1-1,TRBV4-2,TGTGCCAGCAGCCAAGTAGGAGGGAACACTGAAGCTTTCTTT,CASSQVGGNTEAFF
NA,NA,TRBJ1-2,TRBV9,TGTGCCAGTGACGGACGGCGTAGTCTGGGAGACTACACCTTC,CASDGRRSLGDYTF
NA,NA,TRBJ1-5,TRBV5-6,TGTGCCAGCAGCTTCGCCGTAGGACAGCCCCAGCATTTT,CASSFAVGQPQHF
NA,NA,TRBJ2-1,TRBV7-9,TGTGCCAGCAGCTTATTGGGAACAGACAATGAGCAGTTCTTC,CASSLLGTDNEQFF
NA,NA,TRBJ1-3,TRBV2,TGTGCCAGCAGTGCCCTTTTTGCCTTCTCTGGAAACACCATATATTTT,CASSALFAFSGNTIYF
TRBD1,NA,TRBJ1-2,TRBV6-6,TGTGCCAGCAGTTACTCGGGACAGGGGGTAGATGGCTACACCTTC,CASSYSGQGVDGYTF
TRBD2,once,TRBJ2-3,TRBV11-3,TGTGCCAGCAGCCGACTAGCGGGGGCGGCAGATACGCAGTATTTT,CASSRLAGAADTQYF
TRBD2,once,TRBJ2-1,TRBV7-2,TGTGCCAGCAGGCGGACTAGGTTCCCCTACAATGAGCAGTTCTTC,CASRRTRFPYNEQFF
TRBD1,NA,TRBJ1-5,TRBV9,TGTGCCAGCAGCGAGGGTCCTGGGGACAGGGGCTGGGAGCCCCAGCATTTT,CASSEGPGDRGWEPQHF
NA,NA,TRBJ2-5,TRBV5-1,TGCGCCAGCAGCTTGGAACAGGGAATAGAGACCCAGTACTTC,CASSLEQGIETQYF